Detailed here is one T cell receptor beta chain. This clone was picked up one time. Which antigen it targets is not known. Base qualities are not at hand, and no much larger clone is one base apart. The library was built by means of the immunoSEQ multiplex PCR assay. The multiplex PCR relied on a mix of 60 forward primers for TCR Vbeta segments and 13 reverse primers for TCR Jbeta segments. Amplification of the CDR3 region of rearranged TCR beta genes was performed with a multiplex PCR assay on genomic DNA. The amplified TCR beta libraries were sequenced on the Illumina HiSeq System as 87-base-pair reads. In the paper's pipeline: Across the 666 repertoires, a later analysis counted tens of millions of unique TCR beta chains, approximately 10 million of which were shared by at least two donors. Raw reads were error-corrected and collapsed into unique sequences by a nearest-neighbor algorithm in which closely related sequences were merged to remove PCR and sequencing errors. CDR3 sequences were aligned to IMGT reference sequences to assign V, D and J gene segments. For a sequence to be retained, a match of at least six nucleotides to both a V gene segment and a J gene segment was required. Rearrangements were called productive when the CDR3 lacked stop codons and stayed in frame with V and J; all others were non-productive. CDR3 was defined by IMGT convention, running from the second conserved V-encoded cysteine to the conserved J-encoded phenylalanine. In an earlier analysis of around 570 of the donors, sequences lacking an unambiguous match to a single V gene segment were excluded. In an earlier analysis of 587 of the donors, a V segment was called functional when productive rearrangements were above 56.7%, and segregating when the standard deviation between donors exceeded 5%. A statistical classification framework was built to diagnose cytomegalovirus status from the catalog of TCR beta chain sequences. In a later analysis, V and J genes were assigned by comparing TCR nucleotide sequences against IMGT/GENE-DB human TR gene sequences. Using the TCRdist pipeline, a later analysis assigned CDR3 sequences along with most-parsimonious VDJ recombination scenarios. In a later analysis, each TCR beta chain was defined by its CDR3 amino acid sequence together with its V-gene family, and reads lacking a unique V-gene family were excluded. A later analysis removed 500 to 600 highly shared, low-generation-probability nucleotide sequences to deal with suspected cross-contamination and a sequencing artifact. For each public chain, a later analysis derived a clonal expansion index from normalized ranks of inferred template counts within each repertoire. A later analysis computed generation probabilities with a VDJ recombination model fitted to out-of-frame rearrangements, and checked the results against IGoR. In a later analysis, hypergeometric tests were used to score TCR-TCR, TCR-HLA and TCR-CMV co-occurrence, with a repertoire-size bias correction applied to TCR pairs. To estimate false discovery rates, a later analysis permuted the HLA or CMV assignments 20 times. In a later analysis, co-occurring TCRs were grouped using DBSCAN, and TCRdist sequence similarity was added for clustering within HLA-allele-positive subsets. Repertoires with fewer than 30,000 or more than 120,000 public chains were left out of co-occurrence clustering, as were roughly five repertoires with anomalous nucleotide sharing. TCRdb obtained this table from immuneACCESS and retained in-frame rearrangements with V and J assigned. These tables miss some clones; where compared with another copy, unresolved V genes account for less than half of the shortfall, and the remainder is unexplained. The V and J calls and clone size are taken from that table; D and trimming were inferred from the DNA. The sample records approximately 100,000 clones, 65% to 85% of which are singletons. About 4.1% of the sample goes to the ten largest clones.

The data originate from a study of cytomegalovirus exposure and HLA in healthy donors (dated by TCRdb to about 2017). At the level of the whole study: According to an earlier analysis of around 600 of the donors, 150 million to 200 million T cells yielded 90 million to 140 million unique TCR beta sequences and approximately 300 Gb of sequence data. Along with the 666-subject first cohort, a separate validation cohort of over 90 different subjects was used. To decide whether each TCR beta V gene segment behaved as functional or pseudogenic, an earlier analysis of several hundred of the donors relied on high-throughput TCR beta sequencing. HLA typing covered class I and class II loci at four-digit resolution. To predict cytomegalovirus infection status, the study combined high-throughput TCR immunosequencing, statistical association of individual TCRs with disease status, and machine learning. Roughly five DR-DQ haplotypes were treated as single units for association and clustering because of strong linkage in the cohort. A later analysis re-analyzed previously published TCR beta repertoires from 660 or so donors and added high-resolution HLA genotyping to study TCR occurrence patterns. The study profiled the T cell repertoires of under 850 subjects by immunosequencing and related them to cytomegalovirus serostatus. Genome-wide SNP genotypes for about 65% of the roughly 700 donors were used in a later genetic analysis, which treated that subset as a discovery cohort. Rather than using new phenotypic data, the later analysis identified candidate immune exposures from TCR beta sequences and from how often those sequences occurred across donors. Among the roughly 410 genotyped donors, approximately 81% belonged to the genetic ancestry cluster associated with self-reported Caucasian donors. Every repertoire in the discovery cohort had been generated on one and the same sequencing platform. Among some 410 genotyped donors of the cohort, an average of around 240,000 unique TCR beta nucleotide sequences were sequenced per donor, around 20% of them non-productive. The study aimed to test whether cataloging public T cell receptors could reveal signatures of past pathogen exposure. Typing coverage varied by locus: roughly 629-630 donors for A, B, C, DRB1 and DQB1; roughly 520 for DQA1; around 610 for DPA1; more than 450 for DPB1. Donor age, sex, ethnicity and CMV serostatus were compiled alongside the repertoire data. An early release covering just under 650 HLA-typed donors comprised about 320 gigabases of sequencing data and tens of millions of unique TCR sequences.

General study outcomes and caveats: This cohort had only TCR beta chains sequenced, and the lack of alpha or paired-chain data limited which features could be detected. A cluster of highly shared sequence variants was judged likely to represent a technical artifact of the sequencing pipeline. Correlated functional status among segregating V segments might reflect linkage disequilibrium, but an unknown experimental factor could not be ruled out. The only immune exposure information available for the cohort was CMV serostatus. In a later analysis, HLA-associated TCR beta chains showed more clonal expansion and lower generation probabilities than non-associated chains that were equally common. Most TCR sequences were seen in very few donors, while some public TCRs were found in many individuals. When HLA alleles, especially DR and DQ, strongly co-occurred, attributing TCR associations to individual alleles was difficult. Three of the identified cytomegalovirus-associated TCR beta chains were confirmed in vitro to be specific for cytomegalovirus antigens. Broadly in line with IMGT annotations, most TCR beta V segments showed up in productive rearrangements about 87% or about 30% of the time in an earlier analysis of approximately 600 of the donors. V-gene and J-gene trimming of TCR beta chains was associated with a missense DCLRE1C variant in a later genetic analysis, and the association was replicated in an independent cohort. According to a later analysis, most CMV-associated TCR beta chains appeared to be HLA-restricted, and the HLA associations seemed to be driven largely by CMV exposure. In a later analysis, about 17,000 TCR beta sequences were associated with specific HLA alleles at a false discovery rate of 0.05. According to a later genetic analysis, donors in an Asian-associated ancestry cluster had fewer N-insertions in productive TCRs than the roughly 700-donor mean. The authors suggested that the approach could potentially be extended to other disease states and immunological phenotypes. Approximately 16 rarely observed V segments, including chromosome 9 orphons, were excluded from the earlier analysis of approximately 600 of the donors because counts were too low. According to a later analysis, TCR association rates differed among HLA loci, with DRB1 alleles showing the most associated TCRs and HLA-C alleles showing the fewest. Because HLA typing was unavailable for some donors at each locus, only the typed subset was used in association tests. The classifier was reported to diagnose cytomegalovirus status with high specificity and sensitivity in both the original cohort and the validation cohort. Roughly uniform sequencing depth across donors was assumed in presence/absence analyses, although this assumption may not hold. The study gave a list of some 150 TCR beta chains associated with cytomegalovirus. A further reported finding was that TCR beta sequences accurately predicted the HLA-A and HLA-B alleles for most subjects in the first cohort. A later analysis reported that several top co-occurrence clusters appeared linked to parvovirus B19, influenza, CMV and Epstein-Barr virus.

The cohort consisted of approximately 690 healthy bone marrow donors. At the time of sampling, every cohort member was nominally healthy, though immune exposures that went unrecorded were likely present. The donor tested CMV seropositive, placing the donor among the 250 to 350 seropositive members of the cohort. A peripheral blood sample was provided by each donor, and peripheral blood mononuclear cells were used for TCR beta sequencing. Genomic DNA extraction from the blood cell samples was performed with the Qiagen DNeasy Blood Extraction Kit. The receptor's source is a man aged 50-59 years in good health and CMV-seropositive. Sequencing input: PBMCs.

The CDR3 here reads CASSIADTSFNEQYF. Read as DNA, the sequence is TGTGCCAGTAGTATCGCAGACACAAGTTTCAACGAGCAGTACTTC. The chain employs TRBV19 and TRBJ2-7, with the D gene too uncertain to name. V was cut back by 3 bases and J by 5 bases, leaving a gap of 17 bases between them. The CDR3 numbers 15 residues from cysteine through phenylalanine. The only DNA kept is the CDR3, 45 bases in frame from the first base. Reading the germline V gene (reference sequence) gives CDR1 LNHDA and CDR2 SQIVND.